These T cell receptor beta chains were read from a single sample in a study of shared clonotypes between healthy human individuals. The table came from immunoSEQ multiplex PCR; TCRdb's copy has only in-frame clones and leaves some out. The profile shows 950,000 to 1,100,000 clones, around 75% of them singletons. The specimen sequenced was memory CD4+ T cells sorted from blood. These receptors were obtained from a man younger than 35 in good health. The CDR3 runs from the conserved cysteine through the conserved F or W. Each record gives: D gene, J gene, V gene, CDR3 protein. The D gene is left open where the match is weak.

>TRBD1|TRBJ2-5|TRBV5-1
CASSLDRGIQETQYF
>TRBD2|TRBJ2-1|TRBV2
CASRGLAGVTYNEQFF
>NA|TRBJ2-7|TRBV2
CASLDFGEQYF
>NA|TRBJ1-5|TRBV6-1
CASGGSNNQPQHF
>NA|TRBJ1-3|TRBV30
CAWTGVGNTIYF
>NA|TRBJ2-6|TRBV2
CASSVGATGANVLTF
>NA|TRBJ1-6|TRBV7-6
CASSLSLGVNSPLHF
>NA|TRBJ1-2|TRBV28
CASSLYETGGRGYTF
>NA|TRBJ2-7|TRBV5-6
CASSLEVDRYSYEQYF
>TRBD2|TRBJ2-3|TRBV7-9
CASRGTSRTDTQYF
>NA|TRBJ2-5|TRBV19
CASSIRRNQETQYF
>TRBD1|TRBJ2-7|TRBV13
CASSSYRDRGYEQYF
>NA|TRBJ1-5|TRBV7-9
CASSLEGQPQHF
>TRBD1|TRBJ2-1|TRBV15
CATSRLYGTGLGEQFF